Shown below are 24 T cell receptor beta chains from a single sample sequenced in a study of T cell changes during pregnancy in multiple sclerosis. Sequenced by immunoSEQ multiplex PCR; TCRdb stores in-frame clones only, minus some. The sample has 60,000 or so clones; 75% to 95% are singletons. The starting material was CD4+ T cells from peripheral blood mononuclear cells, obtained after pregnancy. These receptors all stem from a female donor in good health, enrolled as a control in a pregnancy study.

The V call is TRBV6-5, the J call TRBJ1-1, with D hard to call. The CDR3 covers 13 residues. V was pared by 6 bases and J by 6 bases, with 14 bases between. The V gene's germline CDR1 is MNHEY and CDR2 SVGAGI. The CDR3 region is CASSPRAVPEAFF. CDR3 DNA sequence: TGTGCCAGCAGCCCCCGTGCGGTCCCTGAAGCTTTCTTT.

As DNA, the CDR3 is TGTGCCAGCAGCTCTTCCCCGGGACAGGGCTACGAGCAGTACTTC. It specifies CASSSSPGQGYEQYF. This chain joins TRBV9 and TRBJ2-7; 9 bases are shared with TRBD1. The CDR3 contains 15 residues. The V gene's germline CDR1 is SGDLS and CDR2 YYNGEE. V trimming: 4 bases; J trimming: 3 bases; junction bases outside the gene matches: 8.

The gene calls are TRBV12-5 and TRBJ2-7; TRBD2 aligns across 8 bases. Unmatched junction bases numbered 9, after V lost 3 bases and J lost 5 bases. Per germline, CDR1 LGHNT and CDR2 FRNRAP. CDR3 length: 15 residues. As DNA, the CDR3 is TGTGCTAGTGGTTTAGGGCGGGGGGACCGGGACGAGCAGTACTTC. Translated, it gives CASGLGRGDRDEQYF.

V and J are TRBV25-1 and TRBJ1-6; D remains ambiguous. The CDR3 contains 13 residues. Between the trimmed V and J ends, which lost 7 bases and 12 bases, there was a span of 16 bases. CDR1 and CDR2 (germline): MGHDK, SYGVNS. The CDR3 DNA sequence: TGTGCCAGCACCTTGGGCCTCAAGGAACCCCTCCACTTT. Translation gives CASTLGLKEPLHF. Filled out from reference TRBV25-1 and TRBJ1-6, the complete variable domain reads EADIYQTPRYLVIGTGKKITLECSQTMGHDKMYWYQQDPGMELHLIHYSYGVNSTEKGDLSSESTVSRIRTEHFPLTLESARPSHTSQYLCASTLGLKEPLHFGNGTRLTVT.

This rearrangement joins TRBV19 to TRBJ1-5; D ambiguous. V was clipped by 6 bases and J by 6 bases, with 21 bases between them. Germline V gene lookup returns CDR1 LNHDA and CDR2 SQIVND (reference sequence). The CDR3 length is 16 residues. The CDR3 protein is CASRASGIQRPQPQHF. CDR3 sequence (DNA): TGTGCCAGTAGGGCTTCGGGGATACAGAGGCCTCAGCCCCAGCATTTT.

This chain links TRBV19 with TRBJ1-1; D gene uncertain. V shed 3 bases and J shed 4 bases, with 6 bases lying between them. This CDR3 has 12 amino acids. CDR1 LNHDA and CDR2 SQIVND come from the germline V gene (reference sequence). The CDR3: CASSIGLTEAFF. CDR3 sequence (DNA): TGTGCCAGTAGTATTGGCCTCACTGAAGCTTTCTTT.

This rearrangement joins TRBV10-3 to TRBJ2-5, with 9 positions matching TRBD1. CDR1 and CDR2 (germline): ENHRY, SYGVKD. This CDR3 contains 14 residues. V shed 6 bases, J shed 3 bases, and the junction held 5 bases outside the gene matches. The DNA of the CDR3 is TGTGCCATCAGGACGGACAGGGGAAAAGAGACCCAGTACTTC. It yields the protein CAIRTDRGKETQYF.

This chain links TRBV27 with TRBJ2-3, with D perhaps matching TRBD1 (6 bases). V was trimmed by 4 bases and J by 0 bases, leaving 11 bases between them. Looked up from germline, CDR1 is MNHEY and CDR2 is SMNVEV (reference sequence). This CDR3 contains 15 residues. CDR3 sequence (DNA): TGTGCCAGCAGTTGGGGGCAGGTTAGCACAGATACGCAGTATTTT. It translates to CASSWGQVSTDTQYF.

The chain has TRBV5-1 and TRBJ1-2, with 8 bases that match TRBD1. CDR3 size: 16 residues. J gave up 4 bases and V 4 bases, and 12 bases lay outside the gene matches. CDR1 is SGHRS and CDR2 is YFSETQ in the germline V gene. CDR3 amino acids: CASSLNPGQGGYGYTF. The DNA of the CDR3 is TGCGCCAGCAGCCTAAACCCCGGACAGGGCGGCTATGGCTACACCTTC.

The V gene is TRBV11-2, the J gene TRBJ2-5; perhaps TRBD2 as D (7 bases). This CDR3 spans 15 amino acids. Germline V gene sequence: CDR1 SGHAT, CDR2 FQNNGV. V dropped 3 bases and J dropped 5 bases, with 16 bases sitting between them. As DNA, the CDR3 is TGTGCCAGCAGCTTTTCGTCTGGGGGGGCGGAGACCCAGTACTTC. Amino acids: CASSFSSGGAETQYF. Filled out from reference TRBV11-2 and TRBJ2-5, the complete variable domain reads EAGVAQSPRYKIIEKRQSVAFWCNPISGHATLYWYQQILGQGPKLLIQFQNNGVVDDSQLPKDRFSAERLKGVDSTLKIQPAKLEDSAVYLCASSFSSGGAETQYFGPGTRLLVL.

The CDR3 sequence is CASSQEVQGYNQPQHF. The CDR3 nucleotides are TGCGCCAGCAGCCAAGAGGTACAGGGGTACAATCAGCCCCAGCATTTT. The chain combines TRBV4-1 with TRBJ1-5, with TRBD1 identical over 7 bases. Germline V gene data show CDR1 as MGHRA and CDR2 as YSYEKL. The CDR3 spans 16 residues. The V segment lost 0 bases and the J segment 3 bases; nucleotides outside the gene matches: 5.

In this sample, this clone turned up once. The CDR3 spells CSVGDNSNQPQHF. The CDR3 DNA reads TGCAGCGTGGGGGACAATAGCAATCAGCCCCAGCATTTT. The chain joins TRBV29-1 to TRBJ1-5; D perhaps matches TRBD1 (6 bases). The CDR3 totals 13 residues. Trimming took off 6 bases at V and 0 bases at J, with 9 bases between the two ends. Germline lookup yields CDR1 SQVTM and CDR2 ANQGSEA.

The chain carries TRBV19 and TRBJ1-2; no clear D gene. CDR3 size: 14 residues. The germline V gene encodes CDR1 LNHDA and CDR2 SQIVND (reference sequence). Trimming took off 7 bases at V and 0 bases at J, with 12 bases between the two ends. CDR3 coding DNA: TGTGCCAGTACCGGAGGGAAAGCTAACTATGGCTACACCTTC. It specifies CASTGGKANYGYTF.

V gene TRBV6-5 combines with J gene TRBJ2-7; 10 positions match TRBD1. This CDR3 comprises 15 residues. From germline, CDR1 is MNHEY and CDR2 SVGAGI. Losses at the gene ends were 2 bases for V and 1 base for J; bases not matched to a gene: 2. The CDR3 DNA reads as TGTGCCAGCAGTTACAGGGACAGGGGTTCCTACGAGCAGTACTTC. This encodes CASSYRDRGSYEQYF.

This chain's CDR3 is CASSELSGGRTDTQYF. The DNA of the CDR3 is TGTGCCAGCAGTGAATTGTCAGGGGGCAGGACAGATACGCAGTATTTT. The chain recombines TRBV6-1 with TRBJ2-3; TRBD1 matches at 8 bases. With 2 bases clipped from V and 3 bases from J, the junction kept 7 bases outside the gene matches. The germline V gene has CDR1 MNHNS and CDR2 SASEGT. The CDR3 contains 16 residues.

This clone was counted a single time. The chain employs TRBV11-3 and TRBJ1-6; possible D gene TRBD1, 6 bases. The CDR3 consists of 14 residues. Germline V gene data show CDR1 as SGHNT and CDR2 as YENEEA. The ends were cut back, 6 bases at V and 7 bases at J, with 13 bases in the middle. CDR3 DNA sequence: TGTGCCAGCAGGGGGGGGGCAGTGAATTCACCCCTCCACTTT. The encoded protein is CASRGGAVNSPLHF.

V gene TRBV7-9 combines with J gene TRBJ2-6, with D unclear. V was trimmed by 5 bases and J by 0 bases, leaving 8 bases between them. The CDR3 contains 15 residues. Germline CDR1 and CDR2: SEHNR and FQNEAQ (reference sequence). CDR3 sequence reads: CASSPQISGANVLTF. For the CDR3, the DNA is TGTGCCAGCAGCCCCCAAATCTCTGGGGCCAACGTCCTGACTTTC.

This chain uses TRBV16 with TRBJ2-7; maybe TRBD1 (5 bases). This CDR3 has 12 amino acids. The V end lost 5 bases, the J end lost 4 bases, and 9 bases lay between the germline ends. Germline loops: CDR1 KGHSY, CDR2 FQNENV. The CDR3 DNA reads TGTGCCAGCAGCAAACAGGCTTACGAGCAGTACTTC. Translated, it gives CASSKQAYEQYF.

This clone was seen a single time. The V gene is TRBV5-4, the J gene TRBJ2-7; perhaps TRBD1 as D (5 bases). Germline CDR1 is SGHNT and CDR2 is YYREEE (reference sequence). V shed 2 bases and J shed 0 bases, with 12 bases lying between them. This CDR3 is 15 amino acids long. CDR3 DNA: TGTGCCAGCAGCTTCGACAGAGAGAGCTCCTACGAGCAGTACTTC. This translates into CASSFDRESSYEQYF.

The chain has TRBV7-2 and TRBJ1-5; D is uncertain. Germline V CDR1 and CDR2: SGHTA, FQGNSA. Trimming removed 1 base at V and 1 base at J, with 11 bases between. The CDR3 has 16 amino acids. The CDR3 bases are TGTGCCAGCAGCTTAGTGGGAGGAGGCAGCAATCAGCCCCAGCATTTT. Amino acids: CASSLVGGGSNQPQHF.

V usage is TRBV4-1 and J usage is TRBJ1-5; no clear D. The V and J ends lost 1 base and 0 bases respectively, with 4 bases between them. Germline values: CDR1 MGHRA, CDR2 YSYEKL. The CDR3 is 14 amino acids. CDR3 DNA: TGCGCCAGCAGCCAAGTGTATAGCAATCAGCCCCAGCATTTT. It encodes CASSQVYSNQPQHF.

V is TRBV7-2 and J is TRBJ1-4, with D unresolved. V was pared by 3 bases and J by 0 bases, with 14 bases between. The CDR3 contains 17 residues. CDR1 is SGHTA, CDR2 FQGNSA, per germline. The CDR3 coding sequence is TGTGCCAGCAGCTTTTTTCTCGCCGGTGCAACTAATGAAAAACTGTTTTTT. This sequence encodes CASSFFLAGATNEKLFF.

CDR3 sequence reads: CASSENTGVKEKLFF. In nucleotides, the CDR3 is TGTGCCAGCAGTGAGAATACAGGGGTTAAGGAAAAACTGTTTTTT. The V call is TRBV7-9, the J call TRBJ1-4, with 7 bases that match TRBD1. The CDR3 has 15 amino acids. V lost 6 bases and J lost 8; bases outside the gene matches: 12. From germline, CDR1 is SEHNR and CDR2 FQNEAQ (reference sequence).

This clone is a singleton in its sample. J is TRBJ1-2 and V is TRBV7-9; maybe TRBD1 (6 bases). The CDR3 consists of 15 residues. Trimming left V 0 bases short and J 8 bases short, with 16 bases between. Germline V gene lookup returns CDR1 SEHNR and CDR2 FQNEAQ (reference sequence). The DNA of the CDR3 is TGTGCCAGCAGCTTAGCGACAGGAGATACACGGGGCTACACCTTC. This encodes CASSLATGDTRGYTF.